The 16 T cell receptor beta chains reported below all come from one sample, sequenced in a study of shared clonotypes between healthy human individuals. Profiled with immunoSEQ multiplex PCR; TCRdb holds only in-frame clones, not every one. The sample contains around 2.5 million clones, 93% of which appear only once. Material for sequencing was naive CD4+ T cells from PBMCs. This sample's subset: CD45RA+ positively selected. Receptors were obtained from a man younger than 30 in good health. Some clones in this sample may be carry-over from other donors' samples.

This clone was observed a single time. This chain connects TRBV5-6 to TRBJ1-4, with 8 positions matching TRBD1. The germline V gene has CDR1 SGHDT and CDR2 YYEEEE. This CDR3 comprises 15 residues. V lost 3 bases to trimming and J lost 3 bases; unmatched junction nucleotides: 4. DNA of the CDR3: TGTGCCAGCAGCTCGGGGGACAGGCCTAATGAAAAACTGTTTTTT. Its translation is CASSSGDRPNEKLFF.

This chain joins TRBV9 and TRBJ2-5, with D hard to call. CDR1 is SGDLS, CDR2 YYNGEE, per germline. This CDR3 is built from 15 residues. V was clipped by 0 bases and J by 5 bases, with 14 bases between them. The CDR3 DNA sequence: TGTGCCAGCAGCGTAGCTCCCGGACCCGTGGAGACCCAGTACTTC. Its translation: CASSVAPGPVETQYF.

The CDR3 is CATSRRSEGIAKNIQYF. DNA of the CDR3: TGTGCCACCAGCAGAAGGTCGGAGGGAATAGCCAAAAACATTCAGTACTTC. The J gene is TRBJ2-4, the V gene TRBV15, with a weak D call TRBD2 (6 bases). Trimming cost V 2 bases and J 0 bases, with 14 bases left between them. This CDR3 has 17 residues. Germline CDR1 and CDR2: LNHNV and YYDKDF (reference sequence).

The chain employs TRBV11-3 and TRBJ2-1; the D is unclear. The CDR3 contains 16 residues. Between the trimmed V and J ends, which lost 5 bases and 0 bases, there was a span of 14 bases. The germline V gene encodes CDR1 SGHNT and CDR2 YENEEA. The CDR3 region has the DNA TGTGCCAGCAGCGGATACGGGCAGAGCTCCTACAATGAGCAGTTCTTC. Protein product: CASSGYGQSSYNEQFF.

A word on this clone: The sample contains more than one DNA sequence encoding this CDR3. This chain links TRBV2 with TRBJ1-4; TRBD1 aligns across 8 bases. CDR1 SNHLY and CDR2 FYNNEI come from the germline V gene. CDR3 length: 15 amino acids. V dropped 0 bases and J dropped 7; count of bases not matched to a gene: 4. The CDR3 is CASSEAQGAGEKLFF. CDR3 nucleotides: TGTGCCAGCAGTGAAGCGCAGGGGGCGGGTGAAAAACTGTTTTTT. Filled out from reference TRBV2 and TRBJ1-4, the complete variable domain reads EPEVTQTPSHQVTQMGQEVILRCVPISNHLYFYWYRQILGQKVEFLVSFYNNEISEKSEIFDDQFSVERPDGSNFTLKIRSTKLEDSAMYFCASSEAQGAGEKLFFGSGTQLSVL.

The chain employs TRBV7-8 and TRBJ1-1; TRBD1 is a possible D gene (5 bases). From germline, CDR1 is SGHVS and CDR2 FQNEAQ. The CDR3 has 17 residues. V lost 5 bases to trimming and J lost 4 bases, with 23 bases between them. CDR3 DNA: TGTGCCAGCAGCGACCTTGTTAGGGGCTTGGTGAGCACTGAAGCTTTCTTT. This encodes CASSDLVRGLVSTEAFF.

On this clone itself: The same CDR3 also results from other DNA sequences found in this sample. This chain connects TRBV2 to TRBJ2-3; 9 bases map to TRBD1. Trimming took 6 bases from V and 4 from J; bases not matched to a gene: 5. Per the germline V gene, CDR1 is SNHLY and CDR2 is FYNNEI. The CDR3 is 14 amino acids. The CDR3 loop reads CASRLDRGPDTQYF. Here the CDR3 DNA reads TGTGCCAGCAGATTGGACAGGGGACCAGATACGCAGTATTTT.

The chain links TRBV5-1 to TRBJ1-4, with 9 bases aligning to TRBD1. The CDR3 sequence is 17 residues long. The V gene's germline CDR1 is SGHRS and CDR2 YFSETQ. V lost 0 bases to trimming and J lost 8 bases; unmatched junction nucleotides: 11. The CDR3 here is CASSLGIQTGGLEKLFF. In DNA, the CDR3 is TGCGCCAGCAGCTTGGGGATACAGACAGGGGGATTGGAAAAACTGTTTTTT. Full variable domain (rest looked up from reference TRBV5-1 and TRBJ1-4): KAGVTQTPRYLIKTRGQQVTLSCSPISGHRSVSWYQQTPGQGLQFLFEYFSETQRNKGNFPGRFSGRQFSNSRSEMNVSTLELGDSALYLCASSLGIQTGGLEKLFFGSGTQLSVL.

This clone was seen a single time. The chain recombines TRBV7-3 with TRBJ2-2, with 12 bases identical to TRBD1. The CDR3 covers 20 residues. Unmatched junction bases numbered 13, after V lost 4 bases and J lost 1 base. Germline values: CDR1 SGHTA, CDR2 FQGTGA. In DNA form, the CDR3 reads TGTGCCAGCAGCTATATACCGGGACAGGGGGCTTTCATGAACACCGGGGAGCTGTTTTTT. Its protein is CASSYIPGQGAFMNTGELFF. Full variable domain (remainder filled in from reference TRBV7-3 and TRBJ2-2): GAGVSQTPSNKVTEKGKYVELRCDPISGHTALYWYRQSLGQGPEFLIYFQGTGAADDSGLPNDRFFAVRPEGSVSTLKIQRTERGDSAVYLCASSYIPGQGAFMNTGELFFGEGSRLTVL.

The V gene is TRBV15, the J gene TRBJ1-4, with D hard to call. The CDR3 loop spans 17 amino acids. Trimming shortened V by 3 bases and J by 0 bases, and 14 bases separated the two germline ends. CDR1 is LNHNV and CDR2 is YYDKDF in the germline V gene (reference sequence). This CDR3 is CATSRSAGSATNEKLFF. CDR3 in DNA: TGTGCCACCAGCAGGTCTGCCGGGTCTGCAACTAATGAAAAACTGTTTTTT.

The chain has TRBV28 and TRBJ2-5; 9 nucleotides line up with TRBD1. V gave up 3 bases and J gave up 5 bases; unmatched junction bases: 10. The CDR3 runs to 16 residues. CDR1 is MDHEN and CDR2 is SYDVKM in the germline V gene. The DNA for the CDR3 is TGTGCCAGCAGTTTTTTCTACAGGGGGCGTAGGGAGACCCAGTACTTC. Translated, it gives CASSFFYRGRRETQYF. Combining the CDR3 with reference TRBV28 and TRBJ2-5 gives the whole variable domain DVKVTQSSRYLVKRTGEKVFLECVQDMDHENMFWYRQDPGLGLRLIYFSYDVKMKEKGDIPEGYSVSREKKERFSLILESASTNQTSMYLCASSFFYRGRRETQYFGPGTRLLVL.

As concerns this clone: The germline gene is not matched at one end of the junction; a read error may be the cause. V is TRBV30 and J is TRBJ2-7; TRBD2 is a possible D gene (5 bases). Germline CDR1 is GTSNPN and CDR2 is SVGIG (reference sequence). The CDR3 contains 13 residues. The CDR3 loop reads CAWSVVGGPRSNF. The CDR3 DNA sequence: TGTGCCTGGAGTGTAGTTGGCGGGCCCCGCTCGAACTTC.

J is TRBJ1-2 and V is TRBV2; D is perhaps TRBD1 (6 bases). V was clipped by 6 bases and J by 0 bases, with 14 bases between them. This CDR3 has 15 residues. CDR1 and CDR2 (germline): SNHLY, FYNNEI. CDR3 amino acids: CASRSRAGANYGYTF. In DNA, the CDR3 is TGTGCCAGCAGATCGAGGGCAGGGGCTAACTATGGCTACACCTTC.

V gene TRBV28 combines with J gene TRBJ2-7; TRBD2 is a possible D gene (6 bases). CDR1 is MDHEN and CDR2 is SYDVKM in the germline V gene. The CDR3 sequence is 15 residues long. Trimming left V 5 bases short and J 1 base short, with 15 bases between. In DNA, the CDR3 is TGTGCCAGCAGTCCCTGGACGGACTATTCCTACGAGCAGTACTTC. It encodes CASSPWTDYSYEQYF.

V is TRBV7-9 and J is TRBJ2-5, with 8 positions matching TRBD2. Germline CDR1 reads SEHNR; CDR2 reads FQNEAQ (reference sequence). Trimming took 9 bases from V and 2 from J; bases not matched to a gene: 5. The CDR3 has 13 amino acids. CDR3 in DNA: TGTGCCAGTGGGACTAGGGGACAAGAGACCCAGTACTTC. Protein product: CASGTRGQETQYF. The entire variable domain, with the rest obtained from reference TRBV7-9 and TRBJ2-5, is as follows: DTGVSQNPRHKITKRGQNVTFRCDPISEHNRLYWYRQTLGQGPEFLTYFQNEAQLEKSRLLSDRFSAERPKGSFSTLEIQRTEQGDSAMYLCASGTRGQETQYFGPGTRLLVL.

This clone was found once. The chain recombines TRBV28 with TRBJ2-2; 7 nucleotides match TRBD2. Germline V lookup: CDR1 MDHEN, CDR2 SYDVKM. Trimming took 7 bases from V and 6 from J; bases not matched to a gene: 20. The CDR3 has 18 amino acids. Here the CDR3 reads CASTPGSYGRLDSGELFF. The CDR3 coding sequence is TGTGCCAGCACCCCTGGGTCGTACGGGAGGCTAGACTCCGGGGAGCTGTTTTTT.